These 26 T cell receptor beta chains originate from one sample sequenced in a study of OX40 agonist ivuxolimab in advanced cancers. This table comes from immunoSEQ multiplex PCR, and its TCRdb copy is limited to in-frame clones, with some not included. The table records about 23,000 clones, roughly 77% of them present only once. The sequences come from CD4+ or CD8+ T cells sorted from blood, collected in a trial of the OX40 agonist ivuxolimab. These TCRs come from an adult with an advanced solid tumor such as melanoma, head and neck, liver or kidney cancer.

The rearrangement links TRBV6-6 to TRBJ2-5, with D tentatively TRBD2 (5 bases). The CDR3 runs 13 residues. Between the trimmed V and J ends, which lost 5 bases and 5 bases, there was a span of 12 bases. CDR1 and CDR2 from the germline V gene are MNHNY and SVGAGI (reference sequence). CDR3 in amino acids: CASSPSGGETQYF. DNA of the CDR3: TGTGCCAGCAGTCCGTCAGGAGGTGAGACCCAGTACTTC.

The rearrangement uses TRBV19 and TRBJ1-4; no clear D gene. CDR3 length: 16 amino acids. V was trimmed by 7 bases and J by 0 bases, leaving 15 bases between them. The germline gives CDR1 LNHDA, CDR2 SQIVND (reference sequence). DNA for the CDR3: TGTGCCAGTACCGCTGCTGGTGCTGCAACTAATGAAAAACTGTTTTTT. Translation gives CASTAAGAATNEKLFF. The full variable domain, its missing parts supplied by reference TRBV19 and TRBJ1-4, is DGGITQSPKYLFRKEGQNVTLSCEQNLNHDAMYWYRQDPGQGLRLIYYSQIVNDFQKGDIAEGYSVSREKKESFPLTVTSAQKNPTAFYLCASTAAGAATNEKLFFGSGTQLSVL.

This clone was seen repeatedly, ten times or more. The CDR3 region is CASSLTGTSGRETDTQYF. The CDR3 nucleotides are TGTGCCAGCAGCTTAACCGGGACTAGCGGGAGAGAAACAGATACGCAGTATTTT. The chain carries TRBV7-2 and TRBJ2-3, with 14 positions matching TRBD2. Germline CDR1 reads SGHTA; CDR2 reads FQGNSA. This CDR3 region has 18 residues. V was clipped by 2 bases and J by 3 bases; unmatched bases: 7.

This chain links TRBV18 with TRBJ2-3; the match to TRBD2 covers 14 bases. From germline, CDR1 is KGHSH and CDR2 LQKENI. The CDR3 contains 17 residues. Trimming removed 3 bases from V and 2 bases from J; junction bases left unmatched: 4. The CDR3, as DNA: TGTGCCAGCTCACCCTGGACTAGCGGGGGGCTCACAGATACGCAGTATTTT. This encodes CASSPWTSGGLTDTQYF.

The rearrangement joins TRBV6-5 to TRBJ2-7, with 9 bases aligning to TRBD1. Germline CDR1 MNHEY, CDR2 SVGAGI. Trimming cost V 4 bases and J 5 bases; bases outside gene matches: 12. The CDR3 length is 16 residues. The CDR3 spells CASSLQGASLPDEQYF. CDR3 sequence (DNA): TGTGCCAGCAGTTTACAGGGGGCTTCCCTCCCGGACGAGCAGTACTTC.

The rearrangement joins TRBV30 to TRBJ2-5, with D maybe TRBD2 (5 bases). The J call is in doubt because the DNA end fits TRBJ2-7 better. The CDR3 consists of 12 residues. The germline CDR1 and CDR2 sequences are GTSNPN and SVGIG (reference sequence). The CDR3 loop is CAWGLSDYEQYF. Written as DNA, the CDR3 is TGTGCCTGGGGACTGTCAGATTACGAGCAGTACTTC.

The chain recombines TRBV7-3 with TRBJ2-1, with D unresolved. Germline CDR1 and CDR2: SGHTA and FQGTGA. Trimming pared 5 bases from V and 1 base from J, leaving 12 bases between. The length of the CDR3 is 15 residues. The chain's CDR3 is CASSLRTDSYNEQFF. As DNA, the CDR3 is TGTGCCAGCAGCCTGAGGACGGATTCCTACAATGAGCAGTTCTTC.

The V and J genes are TRBV9 and TRBJ2-1, with 13 bases aligning to TRBD2. This CDR3 contains 17 residues. V lost 4 bases and J lost 0; bases outside the gene matches: 4. The germline CDR1 and CDR2 sequences are SGDLS and YYNGEE. CDR3 amino acids: CASSTRTSGSSYNEQFF. The CDR3, as DNA: TGTGCCAGCAGCACAAGGACTAGCGGGAGCTCCTACAATGAGCAGTTCTTC.

With respect to this clone: Sequence at one end of the junction differs from germline and may be a read error. The chain uses TRBV7-7 and TRBJ2-3; a weak D match, TRBD1 (5 bases). The CDR3 contains 13 residues. The germline V gene has CDR1 SSHAT and CDR2 FNYEAQ (reference sequence). In DNA, the CDR3 is TGTGCTAGCAGCTTATATCAGGGTATGACGCAGTATTTT. Translated, it gives CASSLYQGMTQYF.

The V gene is TRBV4-1, the J gene TRBJ2-1; D not resolved. Germline CDR1 MGHRA, CDR2 YSYEKL. The V gene lost 4 bases and the J gene lost 4 bases, with 8 bases spanning the gap. The CDR3 covers 13 residues. This CDR3 is CASSLTAYNEQFF. The CDR3 DNA reads TGCGCCAGCAGCCTGACGGCTTACAATGAGCAGTTCTTC.

The rearrangement uses TRBV6-5 and TRBJ2-5, with D unclear. V dropped 0 bases and J dropped 5 bases, with 7 bases sitting between them. This CDR3 is built from 13 residues. Germline lookup yields CDR1 MNHEY and CDR2 SVGAGI. CDR3 in amino acids: CASSYSGHETQYF. CDR3 DNA sequence: TGTGCCAGCAGTTACTCAGGGCACGAGACCCAGTACTTC.

The chain employs TRBV18 and TRBJ2-2; possibly TRBD1 for D (6 bases). V lost 6 bases to trimming and J lost 0 bases, with 17 bases between them. Germline assignment: CDR1 KGHSH and CDR2 LQKENI. The CDR3 covers 17 residues. CDR3 sequence (DNA): TGTGCCAGCTCGAGACTACAGGGCCCGACGAACACCGGGGAGCTGTTTTTT. Its translation: CASSRLQGPTNTGELFF.

The J gene is TRBJ2-3, the V gene TRBV28; D gene uncertain. CDR1 and CDR2 from the germline V gene are MDHEN and SYDVKM. The CDR3 extends over 12 amino acids. Between the trimmed V and J ends, which lost 5 bases and 6 bases, there was a span of 9 bases. Here the CDR3 DNA reads TGTGCCAGCAGTCTCCCCTCGGATACGCAGTATTTT. This codes for CASSLPSDTQYF.

This clone was recorded only once. J is TRBJ1-4 and V is TRBV2; TRBD1 matches 9 bases. This CDR3 contains 16 residues. V gave up 6 bases and J gave up 2 bases; unmatched junction bases: 7. Germline CDR1 and CDR2: SNHLY and FYNNEI. For the CDR3, the DNA is TGTGCCAGCAGACCCGGGACAGGGCAGACTAATGAAAAACTGTTTTTT. This sequence encodes CASRPGTGQTNEKLFF.

The genes are TRBV11-2 and TRBJ2-7; D remains ambiguous. CDR1 and CDR2 from the germline V gene are SGHAT and FQNNGV. Trimming removed 4 bases at V and 0 bases at J, with 13 bases between. This CDR3 region has 15 residues. CDR3 region: CASSSYDLSSYEQYF. The CDR3 DNA follows: TGTGCCAGCAGCTCTTACGACCTGAGCTCCTACGAGCAGTACTTC.

The V call is TRBV28, the J call TRBJ1-2, with 8 bases matching TRBD1. There are 16 residues in the CDR3. Losses at the gene ends were 2 bases for V and 5 bases for J; bases not matched to a gene: 10. Looked up from germline, CDR1 is MDHEN and CDR2 is SYDVKM. The CDR3 coding sequence is TGTGCCAGCAGTTTAGGGGCAGGGGGCGCGAGGTATGGCTACACCTTC. Its translation is CASSLGAGGARYGYTF.

The rearrangement links TRBV30 to TRBJ1-4; unclear D gene. CDR1 GTSNPN and CDR2 SVGIG come from the germline V gene (reference sequence). Trimming took off 4 bases at V and 3 bases at J, with 12 bases between the two ends. The CDR3 sequence is 14 residues long. CDR3 DNA: TGTGCCTGGAAGTATGGGCAGTCTAATGAAAAACTGTTTTTT. It yields the protein CAWKYGQSNEKLFF.

This clone showed up just once. The J gene is TRBJ2-5, the V gene TRBV14; D is ambiguous. V gave up 0 bases and J gave up 5 bases, with 4 bases separating them. Germline V CDR1 and CDR2: SGHDN, FVKESK. The CDR3 covers 12 residues. The CDR3 sequence is CASSQDLETQYF. CDR3 bases: TGTGCCAGCAGCCAAGATCTCGAGACCCAGTACTTC.

The chain joins TRBV9 to TRBJ2-1; D might be TRBD2 (7 bases). The germline V gene encodes CDR1 SGDLS and CDR2 YYNGEE. V gave up 1 base and J gave up 9 bases, with 17 bases separating them. The CDR3 spans 15 residues. Here the CDR3 DNA reads TGTGCCAGCAGCGTAAGTCGCCCGGGGGGCGGTGAGCAGTTCTTC. Protein: CASSVSRPGGGEQFF.

This clone was picked up one time. V gene TRBV29-1 combines with J gene TRBJ1-2; perhaps TRBD1 as D (5 bases). In germline, CDR1 is SQVTM, CDR2 ANQGSEA. The ends were cut back, 3 bases at V and 1 base at J, with 12 bases in the middle. The CDR3 is 14 residues long. Here the CDR3 DNA reads TGCAGCGTTGATTTAGGGGCCCGTAACTATGGCTACACCTTC. The encoded protein is CSVDLGARNYGYTF.

This chain joins TRBV5-1 and TRBJ1-3; D not resolved. V lost 1 base, J lost 6 bases, and 8 bases lay in between. Germline CDR1 reads SGHRS; CDR2 reads YFSETQ. The CDR3 has 13 residues. The CDR3 region has the DNA TGCGCCAGCAGCTTGCCGATAAAAAACACCATATATTTT. It encodes CASSLPIKNTIYF. The full variable domain, completed using reference TRBV5-1 and TRBJ1-3, is KAGVTQTPRYLIKTRGQQVTLSCSPISGHRSVSWYQQTPGQGLQFLFEYFSETQRNKGNFPGRFSGRQFSNSRSEMNVSTLELGDSALYLCASSLPIKNTIYFGEGSWLTVV.

This clone occurred once. CDR3 protein: CASSRDRGGNQPQHF. The CDR3 DNA reads TGTGCCAGCAGTCGGGACCGGGGAGGCAATCAGCCCCAGCATTTT. This chain uses TRBV6-5 with TRBJ1-5; D possibly corresponds to TRBD1 (5 bases). Germline V gene sequence: CDR1 MNHEY, CDR2 SVGAGI. The length of the CDR3 is 15 residues. V was cut by 5 bases and J by 2 bases, with 13 bases left in between.

CDR3 amino acids: CASSQGETQYF. CDR3 nucleotide sequence: TGTGCCAGTTCGCAGGGGGAGACCCAGTACTTC. The chain joins TRBV19 to TRBJ2-5; tentative D call: TRBD1 (6 bases). This CDR3 has 11 residues. Germline V lookup: CDR1 LNHDA, CDR2 SQIVND (reference sequence). The V end was cut by 8 bases, the J end by 5 bases, with 9 bases between.

The chain couples TRBV18 to TRBJ2-5; maybe TRBD2 (5 bases). Trimming removed 3 bases from V and 5 bases from J, with 16 bases in between. The CDR3 has 15 amino acids. The germline V gene has CDR1 KGHSH and CDR2 LQKENI. DNA of the CDR3: TGTGCCAGCTCACCGAATGAGGGTTCGGCGGAGACCCAGTACTTC. This sequence encodes CASSPNEGSAETQYF.

The rearrangement links TRBV4-2 to TRBJ2-5; D uncertain. Germline V lookup: CDR1 LGHNA, CDR2 YNFKEQ. Trimming cost V 1 base and J 4 bases, with 7 bases left between them. The CDR3 extends over 13 amino acids. In nucleotides, the CDR3 is TGTGCCAGCAGCCAAGCACCGGGAGAGACCCAGTACTTC. It translates to CASSQAPGETQYF.

The sample holds one count of this clone. The rearrangement links TRBV5-4 to TRBJ2-7, with D perhaps matching TRBD2 (6 bases). Germline CDR1 reads SGHNT; CDR2 reads YYREEE (reference sequence). This CDR3 region has 14 residues. The V gene lost 4 bases and the J gene lost 2 bases, with 13 bases spanning the gap. CDR3 sequence reads: CASSPLRRAYEQYF. CDR3 in DNA: TGTGCCAGCAGCCCCCTCCGGAGGGCCTACGAGCAGTACTTC.